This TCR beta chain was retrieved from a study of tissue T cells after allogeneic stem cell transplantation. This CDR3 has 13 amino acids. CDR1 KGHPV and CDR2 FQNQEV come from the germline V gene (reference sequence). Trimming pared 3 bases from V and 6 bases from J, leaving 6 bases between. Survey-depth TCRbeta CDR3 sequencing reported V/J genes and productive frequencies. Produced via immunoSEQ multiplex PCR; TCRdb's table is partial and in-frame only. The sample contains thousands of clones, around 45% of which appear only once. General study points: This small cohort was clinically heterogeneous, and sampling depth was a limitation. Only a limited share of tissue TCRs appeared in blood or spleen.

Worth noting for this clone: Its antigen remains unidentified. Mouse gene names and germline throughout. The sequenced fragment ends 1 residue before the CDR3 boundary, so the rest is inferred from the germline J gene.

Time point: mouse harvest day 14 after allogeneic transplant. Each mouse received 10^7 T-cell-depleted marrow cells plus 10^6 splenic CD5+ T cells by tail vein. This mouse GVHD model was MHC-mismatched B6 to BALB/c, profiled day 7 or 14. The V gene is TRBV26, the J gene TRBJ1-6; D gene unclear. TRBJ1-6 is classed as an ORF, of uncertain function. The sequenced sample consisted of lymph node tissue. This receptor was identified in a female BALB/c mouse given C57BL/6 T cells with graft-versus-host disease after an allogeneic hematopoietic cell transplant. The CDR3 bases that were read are TGTGCCAGCAGTCTCGGGAGTAATTCGCCCCTCTAC. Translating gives CASSLGSNSPLY. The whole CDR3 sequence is CASSLGSNSPLYF.